Listed below are T cell receptor beta chains from one sample, sequenced in a study of T cell responses to AZD1222 COVID-19 vaccine. Here immunoSEQ multiplex PCR was the method, and the copy in TCRdb shows in-frame clones only, minus some. Among some 97,000 clones, approximately 87% were seen once, and the ten largest hold around 3.8%. The specimen comprised peripheral blood, sampled on day 0 of MenACWY control vaccination. Receptors were obtained from an adult in good health. The CDR3 runs from the conserved cysteine through the conserved F or W. The D gene is left open where the match is weak.

>-|TRBJ1-1|TRBV20-1
CSENSPTEAFF
>-|TRBJ1-1|TRBV18
CASSLRDTGNTEAFF
>-|TRBJ1-1|TRBV19
CASRDLGGNTEAFF
>TRBD1|TRBJ2-1|TRBV5-1
CASRMDPGTGGNDEQFF
>-|TRBJ2-7|TRBV28
CASRGGTREQYF
>-|TRBJ1-2|TRBV10-2
CASSPTGGEGYTF
>-|TRBJ2-7|TRBV6-2/TRBV6-3
CASSWGPPYEQYF
>-|TRBJ1-6|TRBV6-7
CASSFPRGVVAAYNSPLHF
>-|TRBJ1-1|TRBV19
CASSIGTANTEAFF
>TRBD2|TRBJ2-1|TRBV3-1/TRBV3-2
CASSPPLAGTYNEQFF
>-|TRBJ1-2|TRBV10-3
CAISERESAGNGYTF
>TRBD2|TRBJ2-1|TRBV19
CANPGGRDDNEQFF
>-|TRBJ1-4|TRBV6-5
CASSYSGRGGGEKLFF
>-|TRBJ1-6|TRBV6-4
CASSDESPLHF
>-|TRBJ1-1|TRBV7-3
CASSLIQNTEAFF
>-|TRBJ1-1|TRBV6-2/TRBV6-3
CASTPGAGVLSEAFF
>-|TRBJ2-7|TRBV25-1
CASSGGGQGDPYEQYF
>-|TRBJ2-5|TRBV4-1
CASSQHGTLQETQYF
>-|TRBJ2-3|TRBV5-1
CASSLAAISSTDTQYF
>TRBD2|TRBJ2-3|TRBV3-1/TRBV3-2
CASSQDGRDTQYF
>-|TRBJ1-5|TRBV6-2/TRBV6-3
CASSYGPHHSNQPQHF
>TRBD1|TRBJ1-4|TRBV4-3
CASSRTGVLEKLFF
>TRBD2|TRBJ2-3|TRBV4-3
CASSPEAPSGGWDTQYF
>-|TRBJ2-3|TRBV3-1/TRBV3-2
CASSQYTDTQYF
>TRBD1|TRBJ1-5|TRBV19
CASSIGTAYSNQPQHF
>-|TRBJ1-3|TRBV7-8
CASSPGWGSGNTIYF
>-|TRBJ1-2|TRBV28
CASSSRAFRNYGYTF
>TRBD1|TRBJ1-3|TRBV12-3/TRBV12-4
CASNPTGGNTIYF
>-|TRBJ1-1|TRBV28
CASSRTELNTEAFF
>TRBD1|TRBJ2-7|TRBV9
CASGRAGGLYEQYF
>-|TRBJ1-3|TRBV6-4
CASSDRDRLHPGNTIYF
>TRBD2|TRBJ2-5|TRBV28
CASPPGLDGYQETQYF
>-|TRBJ2-5|TRBV20-1
CSASFEGRETQYF
>-|TRBJ1-1|TRBV6-5
CASGARGTEAFF
>-|TRBJ1-1|TRBV7-2
CASSSQGPTEAFF
>-|TRBJ2-2|TRBV11-1
CASSSGRNTGELFF
>-|TRBJ1-6|TRBV6-6
CAVRHTVYNSPLHF
>-|TRBJ2-2|TRBV7-8
CASSLAGNTGELFF
>-|TRBJ2-7|TRBV6-5
CASRYGGSNYEQYF
>TRBD1|TRBJ2-3|TRBV5-4
CASSPIQGGTDTQYF
>TRBD1|TRBJ1-2|TRBV18
CASSPSGTADYGYTF
>-|TRBJ2-7|TRBV28
CASSTYGVEQYF
>TRBD1|TRBJ1-4|TRBV5-1
CASSFSGGTNEKLFF
>TRBD1|TRBJ1-1|TRBV6-5
CASSWDSRNTEAFF
>TRBD1|TRBJ1-6|TRBV20-1
CSASFGTGNSPLHF
>-|TRBJ2-2|TRBV12-3/TRBV12-4
CASSYRYTGELFF
>-|TRBJ2-1|TRBV7-2
CASSYVGPVDNEQFF
>-|TRBJ2-7|TRBV30
CAWSVLQTTYEQYF
>TRBD2|TRBJ2-1|TRBV5-1
CASSLAGLVHEQFF
>-|TRBJ1-2|TRBV20-1
CSAGGYYGYTF
>-|TRBJ1-3|TRBV6-5
CASRPAGNTIYF
>-|TRBJ2-5|TRBV2
CASSAREEETQYF
>TRBD1|TRBJ1-4|TRBV2
CASSESGQGGEKLFF
>-|TRBJ2-7|TRBV12-3/TRBV12-4
CASSLAPSGQYF
>-|TRBJ1-2|TRBV4-1
CASSHIRAGGGYTF
>TRBD2|TRBJ2-7|TRBV13
CASSLVPSGSPREQYF
>TRBD2|TRBJ2-2|TRBV9
CASSAAAGGRGTGELFF